This T cell receptor (beta chain) was recorded in a study of blood T cell repertoires in COVID-19. Across the whole study: Sites across the United States, Italy and Spain contributed samples from acute and convalescent COVID-19.

V gave up 5 bases and J gave up 3 bases; unmatched junction bases: 8. Per germline, CDR1 LNHDA and CDR2 SQIVND (reference sequence). The CDR3 sequence is 15 residues long. Per the authors' pipeline: By means of reference gene primer amplification, nucleated cell counts were estimated. The data were produced by immunoSEQ multiplex PCR, yet TCRdb's version contains in-frame clones alone and is incomplete. V and J calls and clone size follow that table, whereas D and trimming were derived from the DNA. The sample yields 150,000 or so clones, around 81% seen once. The chain couples TRBV19 to TRBJ1-1; TRBD1 matches at 8 bases. This TCR came from a human donor with acute or convalescent COVID-19. The donor label of this sample is uncertain. Sequencing was done on a sample of peripheral blood. In DNA form, the CDR3 reads TGTGCCAGTAGTGGGGGGACAGGTTGGGACACTGAAGCTTTCTTT. Translated: CASSGGTGWDTEAFF.